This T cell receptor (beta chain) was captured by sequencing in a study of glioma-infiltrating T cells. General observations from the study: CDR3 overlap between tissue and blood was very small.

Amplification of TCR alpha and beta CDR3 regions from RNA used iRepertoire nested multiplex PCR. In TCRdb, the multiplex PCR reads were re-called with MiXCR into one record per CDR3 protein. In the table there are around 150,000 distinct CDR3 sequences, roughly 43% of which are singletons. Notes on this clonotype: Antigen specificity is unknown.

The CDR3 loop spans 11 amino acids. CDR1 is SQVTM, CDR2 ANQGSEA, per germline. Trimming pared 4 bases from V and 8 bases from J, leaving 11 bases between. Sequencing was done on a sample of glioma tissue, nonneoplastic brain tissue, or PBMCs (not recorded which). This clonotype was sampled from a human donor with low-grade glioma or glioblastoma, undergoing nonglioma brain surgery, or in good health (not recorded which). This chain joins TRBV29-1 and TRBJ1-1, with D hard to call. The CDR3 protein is CSVVLYNEAFF. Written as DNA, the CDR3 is TGCAGCGTTGTATTATACAACGAAGCTTTCTTT. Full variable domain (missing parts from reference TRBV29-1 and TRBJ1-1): SAVISQKPSRDICQRGTSLTIQCQVDSQVTMMFWYRQQPGQSLTLIATANQGSEATYESGFVIDKFPISRPNLTFSTLTVSNMSPEDSSIYLCSVVLYNEAFFGQGTRLTVV.